This entry features one T cell receptor beta chain sequence. This entry comes from a study of T cells after yellow fever vaccination. The CDR3 extends over 13 amino acids. Germline trimming cut 4 bases from V and 7 bases from J; bases unmatched to any gene: 9. The germline V gene has CDR1 DFQATT and CDR2 SNEGSKA (reference sequence). TCRdb called the 5' RACE reads again in MiXCR, with one record for every CDR3 protein. The table includes more than 350,000 distinct CDR3 sequences, around 10% detected once. V is TRBV20-1 and J is TRBJ2-7, with TRBD2 identical over 8 bases. Sequences were derived from PBMCs, sampled on the day of the first yellow fever vaccination. This sequence originates from a man aged 18 to 30 who received the YFV17D yellow fever vaccine. The CDR3 region has the DNA TGCAGTGCTACGCGGCGGCGCGGGGGGGAGCAGTACGTC. Its translation is CSATRRRGGEQYV.